This T cell receptor (beta chain) was sequenced during a study of cytomegalovirus exposure and HLA in healthy donors. Study-wide results and caveats: Researchers catalogued roughly 170 TCR beta chains as cytomegalovirus-associated. Among the CMV-associated chains, a few were confirmed in vitro as specific for CMV antigens. Reports showed the classifier diagnosing cytomegalovirus status with high specificity and sensitivity.

Data came from immunoSEQ multiplex PCR; TCRdb stores just in-frame clones and leaves some out. The table shows 100,000 to 120,000 clones, with approximately 88% occurring only once. Notes on this clone: What it recognizes is unknown.

The germline V gene encodes CDR1 SGHDT and CDR2 YYEEEE. The CDR3 totals 9 residues. V lost 9 bases, J lost 6 bases, and 7 bases lay in between. The TCR originated in a woman aged 25 to 45 in good health and CMV-seropositive. The chain uses TRBV5-6 and TRBJ2-7; unclear D gene. Sequences were obtained from PBMCs. The CDR3, as DNA: TGTGCCACCTCGGTCGAGCAGTACTTC. Amino acids: CATSVEQYF.